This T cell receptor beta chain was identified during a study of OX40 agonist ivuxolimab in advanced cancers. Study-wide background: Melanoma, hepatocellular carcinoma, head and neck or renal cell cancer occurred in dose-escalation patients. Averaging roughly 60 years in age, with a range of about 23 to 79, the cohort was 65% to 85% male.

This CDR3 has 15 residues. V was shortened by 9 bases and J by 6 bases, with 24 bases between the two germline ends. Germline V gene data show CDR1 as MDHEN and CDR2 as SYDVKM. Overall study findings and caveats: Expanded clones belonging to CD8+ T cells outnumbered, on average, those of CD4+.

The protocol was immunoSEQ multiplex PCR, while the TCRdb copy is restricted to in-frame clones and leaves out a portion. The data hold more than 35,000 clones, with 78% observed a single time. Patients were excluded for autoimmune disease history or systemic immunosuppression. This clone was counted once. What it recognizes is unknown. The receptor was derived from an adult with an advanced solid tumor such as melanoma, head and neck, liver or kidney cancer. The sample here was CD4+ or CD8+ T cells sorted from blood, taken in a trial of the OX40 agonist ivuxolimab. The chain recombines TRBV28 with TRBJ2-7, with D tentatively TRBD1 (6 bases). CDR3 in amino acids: CASTFLSLQGSEQYF. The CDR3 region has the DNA TGTGCCAGTACTTTCCTATCCTTACAGGGTTCCGAGCAGTACTTC. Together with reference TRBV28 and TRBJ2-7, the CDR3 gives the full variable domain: DVKVTQSSRYLVKRTGEKVFLECVQDMDHENMFWYRQDPGLGLRLIYFSYDVKMKEKGDIPEGYSVSREKKERFSLILESASTNQTSMYLCASTFLSLQGSEQYFGPGTRLTVT.